This is a list of T cell receptor beta chains from one sample in a study of T cells in Graves' hyperthyroidism and ophthalmopathy. MiXCR, applied by TCRdb to the multiplex PCR reads, yields one record per CDR3 protein. Of under 450,000 distinct CDR3 sequences in the sample, around a sixth are singletons; the top ten hold around 7%. Sequencing input: blood. These receptors came from a woman aged 18-30 years with Graves' hyperthyroidism. The CDR3 runs from the conserved cysteine through the conserved F or W. Only some rows state a clone size, as once, few, many or a class for expanded clones.

14	many	TRBV18	TRBJ2-7	CASSPPAHPYEQYF
16	many	TRBV5-5	TRBJ2-1	CASIPSLQESYNEQFF
18	many	TRBV11-2	TRBJ1-4	CASSLVASVRTTNEKLFF
14	few	TRBV24-1	TRBJ1-2	CATSGQGSNYGYTF
15	-	TRBV11-2	TRBJ2-3	CASSPRGSNTDTQYF
16	-	TRBV9	TRBJ1-3	CASNPGSSTSGNTIYF
17	-	TRBV7-7	TRBJ1-5	CASSLTPTGGRGQPQHF
14	once	TRBV6-1	TRBJ2-1	CASSQRDGYNEQFF
17	-	TRBV14	TRBJ2-3	CASSTPLGGGSTDTQYF
15	many	TRBV7-2	TRBJ2-7	CASSLDQIRSYEQYF
13	few	TRBV20-1	TRBJ2-7	CSARGGDPYEQCF
15	-	TRBV9	TRBJ1-4	CASSVREGVNEKLFF
15	few	TRBV6-1	TRBJ2-2	CASSGLAGGPRELFF
15	many	TRBV12-3/TRBV12-4	TRBJ1-3	CASRSGSGPGNTIYF
13	many	TRBV7-6	TRBJ2-1	CASSLFLVNEQFF
15	once	TRBV5-5	TRBJ1-5	CASSIGTVSNQPQHF
16	many	TRBV27	TRBJ1-2	CASSLSFTGGSYGYTF
19	few	TRBV18	TRBJ2-2	CASSPYGLAAFSNTGELFF
15	many	TRBV10-3	TRBJ1-6	CAISEGRGDHSPLHF
14	few	TRBV5-1	TRBJ2-5	CASSPRRNQETQYF
16	many	TRBV5-1	TRBJ2-3	CASSLDSGRYTDTQYF
11	many	TRBV28	TRBJ2-3	CASRSLDAQYF
15	-	TRBV6-2/TRBV6-3	TRBJ2-5	CASSGFSGGEETQYF
13	many	TRBV5-1	TRBJ1-2	CASRKTANYGYTF
14	-	TRBV11-2	TRBJ2-4	CASSSMGGADIQYF
16	few	TRBV11-3	TRBJ2-7	CASSTQAGTSPHEQYF
18	-	TRBV9	TRBJ2-1	CASSDNPMGQGGYNEQFF
12	many	TRBV19	TRBJ1-1	CASSIEGTEAFF
15	many	TRBV4-2	TRBJ2-3	CASSQADGSTDTQYF
12	many	TRBV6-2/TRBV6-3	TRBJ1-5	CASSVGYQPQHF
13	many	TRBV11-3	TRBJ2-3	CASSSYATDTQYF
14	-	TRBV10-3	TRBJ2-2	CAISESSASGELFF
13	few	TRBV20-1	TRBJ2-3	CSADLGSTDTQYF
12	many	TRBV30	TRBJ1-2	CAWSPGGYGYTF
16	many	TRBV18	TRBJ1-2	CASSPRLGQPEYGYTF
15	many	TRBV20-1	TRBJ2-1	CSARFSGGAYNEQFF
12	many	TRBV30	TRBJ2-1	CAWTSGGNEQFF
13	many	TRBV7-3	TRBJ2-1	CASSLGSENEQFF
15	-	TRBV7-9	TRBJ1-4	CASSLTGTTNEKLFF
15	many	TRBV6-6	TRBJ2-3	CASSYVVGSTDTQYF
19	many	TRBV11-2	TRBJ2-2	CASSPWTSATNANTGELFF
11	-	TRBV28	TRBJ2-7	CASSRRWEQYF
20	many	TRBV3-1	TRBJ2-3	CASSQIPGLAGGPATDTQYF
16	-	TRBV7-8	TRBJ2-3	CASSYLAGGDTDTQYF
12	-	TRBV20-1	TRBJ2-4	CSARTGRDIQYF
13	many	TRBV12-3/TRBV12-4	TRBJ1-2	CASSFLGAEGYTF
15	many	TRBV13	TRBJ2-7	CASSLTAAISYEQYF
15	few	TRBV2	TRBJ2-2	CASRRGEGRTGELFF
15	many	TRBV12-3/TRBV12-4	TRBJ2-2	CASSLDRTGAGELFF
15	-	TRBV27	TRBJ1-1	CASSSGQVANTEAFF
15	few	TRBV4-2	TRBJ2-7	CASSYDEGASYEQYF
14	-	TRBV4-1	TRBJ2-3	CASSQGQVGQTQYF